This record covers a single T cell receptor beta chain. The record originates from a study of Ad26.COV2.S vaccination and SARS-CoV-2 variants. Study-wide background: Enrollment placed the donor in the COV1001 Ad26.COV2.S trial arm.

Trimming removed 3 bases at V and 0 bases at J, with 18 bases between. Germline loops: CDR1 MGHRA, CDR2 YSYEKL. The CDR3 spans 18 residues. Treatment indicated: about 20 received Ad26.COV2.S at low or high dose, single or two shots; a few received placebo; per-sample allocation not given. Specimens were obtained on day 63 following the first vaccine or placebo injection. Measured with immunoSEQ multiplex PCR; TCRdb has only the in-frame clones, and not every one. Found here are under 500,000 clones, roughly 90% of them singletons; the top ten hold more than 1.5%. The chain links TRBV4-1 to TRBJ1-3, with D possibly being TRBD1 (6 bases). The material was peripheral blood, obtained in a trial of Ad26.COV2.S vaccine versus placebo. The sequence came from a person between 18 and 65 years old who received the Ad26.COV2.S COVID-19 vaccine or a placebo. The chain's CDR3 is CASSHSLGGSSSGNTIYF. In DNA, the CDR3 is TGCGCCAGCAGCCATTCATTAGGGGGGTCCAGCTCTGGAAACACCATATATTTT.